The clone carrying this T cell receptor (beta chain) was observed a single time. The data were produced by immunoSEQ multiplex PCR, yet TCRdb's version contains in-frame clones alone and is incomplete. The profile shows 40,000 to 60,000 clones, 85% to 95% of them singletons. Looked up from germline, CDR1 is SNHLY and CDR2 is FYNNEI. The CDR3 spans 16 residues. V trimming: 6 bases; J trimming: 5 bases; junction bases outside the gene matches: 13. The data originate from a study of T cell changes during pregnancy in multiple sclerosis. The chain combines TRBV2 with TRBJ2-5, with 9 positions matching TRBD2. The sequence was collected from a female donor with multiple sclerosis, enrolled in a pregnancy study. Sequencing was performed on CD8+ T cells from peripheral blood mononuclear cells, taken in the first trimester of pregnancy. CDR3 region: CASSSSGGRAGETQYF. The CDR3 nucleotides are TGTGCCAGCAGCTCGTCCGGCGGGAGGGCCGGGGAGACCCAGTACTTC.